This TCR beta chain was retrieved from a study of identical twins. This clonotype was counted many times. There were only healthy Caucasians among the donors. TCRdb independently ran MiXCR on the 5' RACE reads; one entry per CDR3 protein. The sample carries 200,000 to 250,000 distinct CDR3 sequences, around 6.5% recorded once. This same sample was also part of a study on T cells expressing NK-cell markers. That paper adds: Investigators obtained TCR beta repertoires from sorted CD3+CD56+NKG2C+, CD3+CD56+NKG2C- and CD3+CD56-NKG2C+ T cells. Eight donors were sequenced, of whom seven were HCMV-seropositive, while the remaining one was HCMV-seronegative.

The clonotype was recovered from a woman younger than 30 in good health. The sequencing input was CD8+ T cells sorted from blood.

The CDR3 DNA is TGTGCCAGCAGCTTAGTGGGTACGCCCTTTGGCTACACCTTC. Translated, it gives CASSLVGTPFGYTF. V gene TRBV7-9 combines with J gene TRBJ1-2; no clear D. Germline lookup yields CDR1 SEHNR and CDR2 FQNEAQ (reference sequence). The CDR3 sequence is 14 residues long. Trimming left V 1 base short and J 7 bases short, with 13 bases between.